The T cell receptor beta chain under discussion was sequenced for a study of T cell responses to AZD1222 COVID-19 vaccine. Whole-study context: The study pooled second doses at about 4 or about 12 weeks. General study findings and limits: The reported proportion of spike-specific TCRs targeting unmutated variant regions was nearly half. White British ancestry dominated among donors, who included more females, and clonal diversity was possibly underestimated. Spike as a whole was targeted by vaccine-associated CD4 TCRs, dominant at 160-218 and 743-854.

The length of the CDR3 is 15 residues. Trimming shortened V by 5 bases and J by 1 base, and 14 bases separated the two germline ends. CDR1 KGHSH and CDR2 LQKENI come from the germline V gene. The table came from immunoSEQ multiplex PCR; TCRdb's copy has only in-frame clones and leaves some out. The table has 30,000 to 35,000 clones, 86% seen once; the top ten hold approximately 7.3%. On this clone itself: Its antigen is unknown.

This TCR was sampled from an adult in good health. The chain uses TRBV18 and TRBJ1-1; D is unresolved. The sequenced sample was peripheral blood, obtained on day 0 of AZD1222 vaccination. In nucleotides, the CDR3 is TGTGCCAGCTCATCCTTCGGAAGTTCGAACACTGAAGCTTTCTTT. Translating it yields CASSSFGSSNTEAFF.